These 23 T cell receptor beta chains share one sample of origin, sequenced in a study of T cells after yellow fever vaccination. TCRdb analysed the 5' RACE reads with MiXCR anew, one entry per CDR3 protein. Here the sample spans about 550,000 distinct CDR3 sequences, 15% to 20% being singletons. Material: PBMCs, obtained 15 days after the yellow fever booster vaccination. These receptors were obtained from a man aged 25 to 40 who received the YFV17D yellow fever vaccine.

CDR3 nucleotides: TGTGCCAGCAGCTCTTATCTATCGGGGACGCAGTATTTT. Translation gives CASSSYLSGTQYF. The V gene is TRBV7-2, the J gene TRBJ2-3; tentatively, D is TRBD2 (5 bases). With 4 bases removed from V and 9 bases from J, the gap between germline ends came to 14 bases. Germline-derived CDR1 and CDR2 are SGHTA and FQGNSA. The CDR3 contains 13 residues.

The chain uses TRBV29-1 and TRBJ1-2; 9 nucleotides line up with TRBD1. The CDR3 runs 15 residues. The V segment lost 1 base and the J segment 2 bases; nucleotides outside the gene matches: 5. Germline assignment: CDR1 SQVTM and CDR2 ANQGSEA. The CDR3 coding sequence is TGCAGCGTTGAAGGGCCGGGACAGGGAAACTATGGCTACACCTTC. It is translated as CSVEGPGQGNYGYTF.

The rearrangement joins TRBV7-9 to TRBJ2-1; D remains ambiguous. This CDR3 contains 12 residues. Per the germline V gene, CDR1 is SEHNR and CDR2 is FQNEAQ (reference sequence). Trimming shortened V by 8 bases and J by 5 bases, and 10 bases separated the two germline ends. The CDR3 region is CASLEANNEQFF. The CDR3 DNA is TGTGCCAGCTTGGAAGCAAACAATGAGCAGTTCTTC.

This clonotype showed up just a few times. The chain carries TRBV7-9 and TRBJ1-5, with a weak D call TRBD1 (5 bases). The CDR3 loop spans 17 amino acids. With 1 base removed from V and 4 bases from J, the gap between germline ends came to 17 bases. In germline, CDR1 is SEHNR, CDR2 FQNEAQ (reference sequence). CDR3: CASSLEEAAGRNQPQHF. In nucleotides, the CDR3 is TGTGCCAGCAGCTTAGAGGAGGCGGCAGGGAGGAATCAGCCCCAGCATTTT.

This chain links TRBV29-1 with TRBJ2-3; weak D call: TRBD2 (6 bases). CDR3 size: 15 residues. V lost 7 bases and J lost 7, with 24 bases in between. CDR1 and CDR2 from the germline V gene are SQVTM and ANQGSEA. The CDR3: CSASRFYSRENTQYF. DNA for the CDR3: TGCAGCGCTTCGAGGTTTTACTCCCGGGAGAATACGCAGTATTTT.

This clonotype was found a few times. The chain is built from TRBV30 and TRBJ2-1; D is unresolved. The germline V gene encodes CDR1 GTSNPN and CDR2 SVGIG (reference sequence). This CDR3 region has 14 residues. V lost 8 bases, J lost 2 bases, and 16 bases lay in between. The CDR3 is CAGLGPPTYNEQFF. The DNA of the CDR3 is TGTGCCGGCCTAGGGCCCCCGACCTACAATGAGCAGTTCTTC.

This clonotype was seen only a few times. This rearrangement joins TRBV20-1 to TRBJ2-7; 7 nucleotides align to TRBD1. This CDR3 spans 14 amino acids. Trimming took 5 bases from V and 0 from J; bases not matched to a gene: 7. The germline CDR1 and CDR2 sequences are DFQATT and SNEGSKA (reference sequence). The CDR3 DNA reads as TGCAGTGCTGCCCCCCGGGACAGCTCCTACGAGCAGTACTTC. Protein sequence: CSAAPRDSSYEQYF.

V gene TRBV15 combines with J gene TRBJ2-1, with a possible D match to TRBD1 (6 bases). Looked up from germline, CDR1 is LNHNV and CDR2 is YYDKDF (reference sequence). Trimming stripped 4 bases from V and 5 bases from J, with 9 bases between. The CDR3 runs to 13 residues. The CDR3 DNA is TGTGCCACCAGCAACCGGGACAACAATGAGCAGTTCTTC. It is translated as CATSNRDNNEQFF.

This clonotype has just a few counts. This rearrangement joins TRBV6-1 to TRBJ2-7, with 13 bases matching TRBD2. There are 15 residues in the CDR3. J gave up 2 bases and V 6 bases, and 4 bases lay outside the gene matches. The germline gives CDR1 MNHNS, CDR2 SASEGT. The CDR3 coding sequence is TGTGCCAGCAGACCAACTAGCGGGAGGGCCTACGAGCAGTACTTC. Encoded protein: CASRPTSGRAYEQYF.

The chain's CDR3 is CASSVEWGTDRSNEQFF. CDR3 in DNA: TGTGCCAGCAGCGTAGAGTGGGGGACGGATAGGAGCAATGAGCAGTTCTTC. The chain links TRBV9 to TRBJ2-1; D might be TRBD1 or TRBD2, each matching 5 bases. CDR3 length: 17 amino acids. V lost 0 bases and J 6 bases, leaving 19 bases between the germline ends. Germline lookup yields CDR1 SGDLS and CDR2 YYNGEE.

The J gene is TRBJ2-7, the V gene TRBV29-1; 7 positions match TRBD2. From germline, CDR1 is SQVTM and CDR2 ANQGSEA. Trimming took 5 bases from V and 2 from J; bases not matched to a gene: 9. The CDR3 extends over 14 amino acids. The CDR3 bases are TGCAGCGTTAGAGTCCTAGCGGATACCTACGAGCAGTACTTC. As protein: CSVRVLADTYEQYF.

The chain carries TRBV7-3 and TRBJ2-1, with unresolved D. Deletions cut 6 bases from V and 8 bases from J, with 14 bases between. The CDR3 runs 13 residues. Germline V gives CDR1 SGHTA, CDR2 FQGTGA. The CDR3 DNA reads TGTGCCAGCAGAAGCCCTACGGCCCATGAGCAGTTCTTC. It yields the protein CASRSPTAHEQFF.

The V and J genes are TRBV10-3 and TRBJ1-2; a possible D gene is TRBD1 (5 bases). In germline, CDR1 is ENHRY, CDR2 SYGVKD. The CDR3 is 15 amino acids. V was clipped by 3 bases and J by 4 bases, with 15 bases between them. CDR3 sequence: CAISDSGGVSYGYTF. Written as DNA, the CDR3 is TGTGCCATCAGTGATTCGGGGGGGGTAAGCTATGGCTACACCTTC.

This clonotype was seen more than once but under ten times. The genes are TRBV28 and TRBJ2-2, with a possible D match to TRBD1 (6 bases). Germline CDR1 is MDHEN and CDR2 is SYDVKM. There are 14 residues in the CDR3. Trimming pared 5 bases from V and 4 bases from J, leaving 11 bases between. The CDR3 DNA sequence: TGTGCCAGCAGTAGAGGACAGATCACCGGGGAGCTGTTTTTT. This translates into CASSRGQITGELFF.

The gene calls are TRBV29-1 and TRBJ1-4; tentatively, D is TRBD1 (5 bases). This CDR3 is 13 amino acids long. Germline V CDR1 and CDR2: SQVTM, ANQGSEA. The germline V and J ends were trimmed by 6 bases and 6 bases, with 14 bases remaining between them. CDR3: CSVLTSGDEKLFF. The CDR3 region has the DNA TGCAGCGTGCTGACCTCGGGGGATGAAAAACTGTTTTTT.

This chain connects TRBV20-1 to TRBJ2-5, with D maybe TRBD1 (6 bases). Germline V gene data show CDR1 as DFQATT and CDR2 as SNEGSKA (reference sequence). Trimming removed 2 bases at V and 4 bases at J, with 14 bases between. This CDR3 comprises 14 residues. The CDR3 nucleotides read TGCAGTGCTAGATTACAGGGAGAGGGAGAGACCCAGTACTTC. This codes for CSARLQGEGETQYF.

The chain joins TRBV7-6 to TRBJ2-7; 8 bases fit TRBD2. Germline V gene lookup returns CDR1 SGHVS and CDR2 FNYEAQ. The CDR3 is 15 amino acids. The V segment lost 5 bases and the J segment 1 base; nucleotides outside the gene matches: 7. DNA of the CDR3: TGTGCCAGCAGCCCTAGATCGGGAGGGTCCTACGAGCAGTACTTC. Translation: CASSPRSGGSYEQYF.

This rearrangement joins TRBV5-1 to TRBJ2-7; unclear D gene. Per germline, CDR1 SGHRS and CDR2 YFSETQ. The CDR3 contains 14 residues. Trimming cost V 0 bases and J 1 base, with 8 bases left between them. CDR3 in DNA: TGCGCCAGCAGCTTGGAGGTCCTATCCTACGAGCAGTACTTC. Its translation is CASSLEVLSYEQYF.

This clonotype was counted between two and nine times. V and J are TRBV28 and TRBJ1-5; D unclear. V lost 3 bases and J 4 bases, leaving 13 bases between the germline ends. From germline, CDR1 is MDHEN and CDR2 SYDVKM. This CDR3 has 15 amino acids. CDR3 protein: CASSFTGPQNQPQHF. CDR3 nucleotide sequence: TGTGCCAGCAGTTTCACCGGGCCCCAGAATCAGCCCCAGCATTTT.

The chain has TRBV7-8 and TRBJ2-1; the D is unclear. The germline V and J ends were trimmed by 5 bases and 1 base, with 15 bases remaining between them. Per the germline V gene, CDR1 is SGHVS and CDR2 is FQNEAQ. CDR3 length: 16 amino acids. The CDR3 nucleotides read TGTGCCAGCAGCACCTTCGGTGTGGGGTCCTACAATGAGCAGTTCTTC. Amino acids: CASSTFGVGSYNEQFF.

The rearrangement uses TRBV20-1 and TRBJ2-3; D gene ambiguous. CDR1 is DFQATT, CDR2 SNEGSKA, per germline (reference sequence). V lost 7 bases, J lost 2 bases, and 7 bases lay in between. This CDR3 has 11 residues. CDR3 sequence: CSGRTTDTQYF. The CDR3 region has the DNA TGCAGTGGCCGCACCACAGATACGCAGTATTTT.

The genes are TRBV6-1 and TRBJ2-1; 7 bases are a match to TRBD2. The germline V gene encodes CDR1 MNHNS and CDR2 SASEGT. Unmatched junction bases numbered 7, after V lost 4 bases and J lost 7 bases. This CDR3 comprises 14 residues. The CDR3 region is CASSGGRDYNEQFF. CDR3 nucleotides: TGTGCCAGCAGTGGTGGCCGGGACTATAATGAGCAGTTCTTC.

This clonotype occurred a few times. This chain joins TRBV21-1 and TRBJ2-1; the D segment call TRBD2 is taken from the table without a DNA check. TRBV21-1 has pseudogene status. The CDR3 consists of 9 residues. The CDR3 loop reads CAGGGREFF. Here the CDR3 DNA reads TGTGCCGGGGGAGGGAGGGAGTTCTTC.